This T cell receptor (beta chain) was documented in a study of blood T cell repertoires in COVID-19. The method was immunoSEQ multiplex PCR; TCRdb's version includes in-frame clones alone and lacks a portion of them. This table holds about 280,000 clones, 88% found once. The sequencing sample was made of PBMCs or T cells enriched from blood (not recorded which). The sequence was obtained from a woman in her sixties in a cohort exposed to, infected with or recovered from COVID-19 (not recorded which).

The CDR3 loop is CASSLGGAGGQNEQFF. The CDR3 bases are TGTGCCAGCAGTCTGGGGGGAGCGGGAGGGCAAAATGAGCAGTTCTTC. J is TRBJ2-1 and V is TRBV28; 10 bases agree with TRBD2. The CDR3 has 16 amino acids. V lost 5 bases, J lost 7 bases, and 11 bases stayed unmatched. CDR1 is MDHEN, CDR2 SYDVKM, per germline.